These 27 T cell receptor beta chains share one sample of origin, sequenced in a study of blood T cell repertoires in COVID-19. The table came from immunoSEQ multiplex PCR; TCRdb's copy has only in-frame clones and leaves some out. The data show about 170,000 clones, with 85% to 90% seen just once and over 7% held by the top ten. The specimen was peripheral blood. Receptors were obtained from a woman aged 80 or over in a cohort sampled during active or convalescent COVID-19.

The rearrangement uses TRBV20-1 and TRBJ2-7, with unresolved D. Germline V gene sequence: CDR1 DFQATT, CDR2 SNEGSKA (reference sequence). V lost 6 bases and J 7 bases, leaving 10 bases between the germline ends. This CDR3 comprises 10 residues. CDR3 protein: CSALPEEQYF. CDR3 DNA sequence: TGCAGTGCCCTGCCAGAAGAGCAGTACTTC.

On this clone: Germline is not matched at one junction end, which may reflect a read error. The V and J genes are TRBV28 and TRBJ2-3, with 8 positions matching TRBD2. Per germline, CDR1 MDHEN and CDR2 SYDVKM. The CDR3 sequence is 12 residues long. As DNA, the CDR3 is TGCCGGTCGGGGGGGCAGGGAGATACGCAGTATTTT. This gives the protein CRSGGQGDTQYF.

The chain recombines TRBV19 with TRBJ2-1; 9 nucleotides agree with TRBD2. This CDR3 region has 15 residues. Germline CDR1 reads LNHDA; CDR2 reads SQIVND (reference sequence). V gave up 7 bases and J gave up 2 bases; unmatched junction bases: 6. The CDR3 protein is CASKKREVPYNEQFF. Here the CDR3 DNA reads TGTGCCAGTAAAAAGCGGGAGGTACCCTACAATGAGCAGTTCTTC.

This clone was counted a few times. The chain couples TRBV7-9 to TRBJ1-6; 9 bases are shared with TRBD1. V shed 3 bases, J shed 9 bases, and the junction held 6 bases outside the gene matches. Germline V gives CDR1 SEHNR, CDR2 FQNEAQ (reference sequence). This CDR3 region has 15 residues. CDR3 loop: CASSLGGQGASPLHF. For the CDR3, the DNA is TGTGCCAGCAGCTTGGGGGGACAGGGAGCTTCACCCCTCCACTTT.

The J gene is TRBJ1-4, the V gene TRBV30, with 9 positions matching TRBD1. Per the germline V gene, CDR1 is GTSNPN and CDR2 is SVGIG (reference sequence). The CDR3 has 17 amino acids. J gave up 3 bases and V 2 bases, and 10 bases lay outside the gene matches. The DNA for the CDR3 is TGTGCCTGGAGTCATCCCGGGACAGGGCGATCTAATGAAAAACTGTTTTTT. The encoded protein is CAWSHPGTGRSNEKLFF.

This chain uses TRBV19 with TRBJ1-4, with 7 bases fitting TRBD1. This CDR3 comprises 14 residues. Losses at the gene ends were 5 bases for V and 7 bases for J; bases not matched to a gene: 7. Germline CDR1 is LNHDA and CDR2 is SQIVND (reference sequence). CDR3 DNA sequence: TGTGCCAGTAGTGCGACAGGGTGGGGTGAAAAACTGTTTTTT. The encoded protein is CASSATGWGEKLFF.

The chain is built from TRBV28 and TRBJ1-1; 9 bases match TRBD1. The CDR3 has 12 residues. Germline loops: CDR1 MDHEN, CDR2 SYDVKM. Losses at the gene ends were 6 bases for V and 10 bases for J; bases not matched to a gene: 6. CDR3 loop: CASRQGAIGAFF. The CDR3 nucleotides are TGTGCCAGCAGACAGGGGGCAATTGGAGCTTTCTTT.

This clone was observed once. The V gene is TRBV5-8, the J gene TRBJ1-4, with TRBD1 identical over 7 bases. V shed 1 base, J shed 8 bases, and the junction held 2 bases outside the gene matches. The CDR3 spans 13 residues. Germline CDR1 is SGHTS and CDR2 is YDEGEE. In nucleotides, the CDR3 is TGTGCCAGCAGCTTGAACAGGGGAGAAAAACTGTTTTTT. It is translated as CASSLNRGEKLFF. Full variable domain (missing parts from reference TRBV5-8 and TRBJ1-4): EAGVTQSPTHLIKTRGQQATLRCSPISGHTSVYWYQQALGLGLQFLLWYDEGEERNRGNFPPRFSGRQFPNYSSELNVNALELEDSALYLCASSLNRGEKLFFGSGTQLSVL.

J is TRBJ1-1 and V is TRBV19; D remains unclear. The CDR3 covers 11 residues. The V end was cut by 7 bases, the J end by 4 bases, with 7 bases between. Germline CDR1 is LNHDA and CDR2 is SQIVND (reference sequence). CDR3 protein: CASIMSTEAFF. The CDR3 nucleotides read TGTGCCAGTATTATGAGCACTGAAGCTTTCTTT.

The gene calls are TRBV5-6 and TRBJ2-3, with 9 nucleotides matching TRBD1. This CDR3 has 15 amino acids. Germline loops: CDR1 SGHDT, CDR2 YYEEEE. The trim removed 4 bases at V and 3 bases at J, leaving 6 bases unmatched. CDR3 bases: TGTGCCAGCAGCCTGCCGGGACAGGGAACAGATACGCAGTATTTT. Translation gives CASSLPGQGTDTQYF.

This clone came up a few times. The rearrangement uses TRBV6-1 and TRBJ1-5; no clear D. Germline CDR1 and CDR2: MNHNS and SASEGT. V lost 1 base and J 7 bases, leaving 11 bases between the germline ends. CDR3 length: 14 residues. The CDR3 bases are TGTGCCAGCAGTGAAGGCCCGGCGGAGCAGCCCCAGCATTTT. This translates into CASSEGPAEQPQHF.

The count of this clone is one. This chain joins TRBV7-9 and TRBJ1-6, with D possibly being TRBD1 (6 bases). Germline CDR1 and CDR2: SEHNR and FQNEAQ (reference sequence). This CDR3 contains 14 residues. V was shortened by 5 bases and J by 6 bases, with 11 bases between the two germline ends. For the CDR3, the DNA is TGTGCCAGCAGCCTAGGACAGAGTAATTCACCCCTCCACTTT. This sequence encodes CASSLGQSNSPLHF.

A single count supports this clone. V is TRBV30 and J is TRBJ2-7, with D possibly TRBD2 on 5 matching bases. The CDR3 is made up of 13 amino acids. Per germline, CDR1 GTSNPN and CDR2 SVGIG (reference sequence). The germline V and J ends were trimmed by 3 bases and 3 bases, with 12 bases remaining between them. The CDR3 spells CAWSPGRDYEQYF. The CDR3 region has the DNA TGTGCCTGGAGCCCAGGACGGGACTACGAGCAGTACTTC.

This clone was counted once. The chain joins TRBV5-1 to TRBJ2-5, with 10 positions matching TRBD2. The CDR3 runs to 16 residues. The trim removed 2 bases at V and 2 bases at J, leaving 6 bases unmatched. CDR1 and CDR2 from the germline V gene are SGHRS and YFSETQ. DNA for the CDR3: TGCGCCAGCAGCTTCCTTAGCGGGGGGCCGCAAGAGACCCAGTACTTC. Protein sequence: CASSFLSGGPQETQYF.

This chain links TRBV12-3 or TRBV12-4 with TRBJ2-3; 7 positions agree with TRBD2. There are 13 residues in the CDR3. V lost 5 bases, J lost 3 bases, and 2 bases stayed unmatched. CDR3 residues: CASSGLGTDTQYF. DNA of the CDR3: TGTGCCAGCAGTGGACTAGGTACAGATACGCAGTATTTT.

The gene calls are TRBV5-1 and TRBJ2-5; perhaps TRBD2 as D (6 bases). The germline V gene encodes CDR1 SGHRS and CDR2 YFSETQ. The CDR3 covers 16 residues. The V end lost 0 bases, the J end lost 2 bases, and 14 bases lay between the germline ends. The CDR3 DNA reads as TGCGCCAGCAGCTTGGGGGGGACTCTACAACAAGAGACCCAGTACTTC. Translating it yields CASSLGGTLQQETQYF.

On this clone itself: Other DNA sequences in the sample encode the same CDR3. The chain links TRBV18 to TRBJ1-5; maybe TRBD1 (5 bases). Germline CDR1 reads KGHSH; CDR2 reads LQKENI. The CDR3 is made up of 13 amino acids. Trimming pared 2 bases from V and 5 bases from J, leaving 7 bases between. DNA of the CDR3: TGTGCCAGCTCACCAGGGGGGGATCAGCCCCAGCATTTT. This gives the protein CASSPGGDQPQHF.

This clone was seen once. V and J are TRBV18 and TRBJ2-5; 11 nucleotides match TRBD2. With V trimmed by 0 bases and J by 3 bases, 9 bases remained unmatched. The V gene's germline CDR1 is KGHSH and CDR2 LQKENI. The CDR3 sequence is 18 residues long. The DNA of the CDR3 is TGTGCCAGCTCACCACCGGCAGGACTAGCGGGCTCAGAAGAGACCCAGTACTTC. Encoded protein: CASSPPAGLAGSEETQYF.

The chain carries TRBV5-1 and TRBJ1-2, with 7 bases that match TRBD1. Germline V gives CDR1 SGHRS, CDR2 YFSETQ. V lost 4 bases to trimming and J lost 4 bases; unmatched junction nucleotides: 10. The length of the CDR3 is 15 residues. Here the CDR3 reads CASSLRGGPPYGYTF. As DNA, the CDR3 is TGCGCCAGCAGCCTACGAGGGGGCCCCCCCTATGGCTACACCTTC.

The rearrangement links TRBV11-2 to TRBJ2-2; no definite D call. V dropped 3 bases and J dropped 4 bases, with 6 bases sitting between them. Per germline, CDR1 SGHAT and CDR2 FQNNGV. The CDR3 contains 13 residues. The CDR3 is CASSFISTGELFF. The CDR3 DNA follows: TGTGCCAGCAGCTTCATCAGCACCGGGGAGCTGTTTTTT.

The chain uses TRBV27 and TRBJ1-1; 8 nucleotides match TRBD1. Germline trimming cut 8 bases from V and 0 bases from J; bases unmatched to any gene: 11. Germline V gene lookup returns CDR1 MNHEY and CDR2 SMNVEV (reference sequence). CDR3 size: 16 residues. CDR3 sequence reads: CASADSGGRVNTEAFF. In DNA, the CDR3 is TGTGCCAGCGCCGACTCAGGGGGCAGGGTGAACACTGAAGCTTTCTTT.

The chain couples TRBV6-5 to TRBJ2-3, with 7 bases lining up with TRBD2. V dropped 7 bases and J dropped 8; count of bases not matched to a gene: 9. The length of the CDR3 is 13 residues. Germline V gene lookup returns CDR1 MNHEY and CDR2 SVGAGI. CDR3 DNA: TGTGCCAGCACCGTCGGACTAGATTCTACGCAGTATTTT. Translation: CASTVGLDSTQYF.

The V gene is TRBV29-1, the J gene TRBJ2-5; tentative D call: TRBD2 (6 bases). Per germline, CDR1 SQVTM and CDR2 ANQGSEA. V was shortened by 7 bases and J by 1 base, with 10 bases between the two germline ends. This CDR3 contains 12 residues. In DNA, the CDR3 is TGCAGCGCCGCCGGGGGCCAAGAGACCCAGTACTTC. This gives the protein CSAAGGQETQYF.

The chain recombines TRBV7-9 with TRBJ1-2; D gene uncertain. Germline loops: CDR1 SEHNR, CDR2 FQNEAQ (reference sequence). The V end was cut by 6 bases, the J end by 0 bases, with 17 bases between. CDR3 length equals 16 residues. The CDR3 DNA is TGTGCCAGCAGTTATTCCCTTGGTACAGCTAACTATGGCTACACCTTC. Its protein is CASSYSLGTANYGYTF.

This rearrangement joins TRBV7-8 to TRBJ2-1; 8 nucleotides agree with TRBD1. The CDR3 is 16 amino acids. The trim removed 1 base at V and 4 bases at J, leaving 6 bases unmatched. The germline gives CDR1 SGHVS, CDR2 FQNEAQ. CDR3 in DNA: TGTGCCAGCAGCTTAGTAGGGACAGGACATTACAATGAGCAGTTCTTC. It translates to CASSLVGTGHYNEQFF.

The rearrangement joins TRBV5-1 to TRBJ2-5, with TRBD2 matching 10 bases. This CDR3 contains 15 residues. V lost 4 bases and J lost 1; bases outside the gene matches: 4. CDR1 SGHRS and CDR2 YFSETQ come from the germline V gene. The CDR3 is CASSALAGAQETQYF. The CDR3 DNA reads as TGCGCCAGCAGCGCGCTAGCGGGGGCCCAAGAGACCCAGTACTTC. Full variable domain (rest looked up from reference TRBV5-1 and TRBJ2-5): KAGVTQTPRYLIKTRGQQVTLSCSPISGHRSVSWYQQTPGQGLQFLFEYFSETQRNKGNFPGRFSGRQFSNSRSEMNVSTLELGDSALYLCASSALAGAQETQYFGPGTRLLVL.

The V call is TRBV12-5, the J call TRBJ2-3; D unresolved. Germline-derived CDR1 and CDR2 are LGHNT and FRNRAP. The CDR3 spans 12 residues. V shed 5 bases and J shed 3 bases, with 6 bases lying between them. CDR3: CASGPPTDTQYF. CDR3 nucleotide sequence: TGTGCTAGTGGTCCCCCTACAGATACGCAGTATTTT.